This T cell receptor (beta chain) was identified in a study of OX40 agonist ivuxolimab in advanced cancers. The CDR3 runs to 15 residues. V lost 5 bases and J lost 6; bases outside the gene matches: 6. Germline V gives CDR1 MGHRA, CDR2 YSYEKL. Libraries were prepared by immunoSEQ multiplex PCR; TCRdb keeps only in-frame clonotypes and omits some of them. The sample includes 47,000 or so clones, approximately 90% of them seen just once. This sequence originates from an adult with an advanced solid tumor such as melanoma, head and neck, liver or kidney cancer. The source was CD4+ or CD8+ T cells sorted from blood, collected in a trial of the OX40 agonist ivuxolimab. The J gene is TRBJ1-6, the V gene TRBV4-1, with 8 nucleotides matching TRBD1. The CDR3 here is CASSTRTGINSPLHF. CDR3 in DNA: TGCGCCAGCAGCACAAGGACAGGGATTAATTCACCCCTCCACTTT.